The subject of this entry is one T cell receptor beta chain. This sample was included in a study of PD-1 blockade in classical Hodgkin lymphoma. The ends lost 5 bases at V and 8 bases at J; junction bases unmatched: 9. CDR1 LNHDA and CDR2 SQIVND come from the germline V gene (reference sequence). This CDR3 has 14 amino acids. Measured with immunoSEQ multiplex PCR; TCRdb has only the in-frame clones, and not every one. Among about 24,000 clones, 65% to 80% were seen once, and the ten largest hold 30%. As for time point: cycle 4 day 1 (C4D1), after 5 to 7 weeks of nivolumab. Following autologous stem cell transplantation, relapse occurred in every patient, and exposure to brentuximab vedotin varied.

Sample: peripheral blood mononuclear cells (PBMCs), taken before the fourth cycle of nivolumab. The TCR was taken from a human donor with classical Hodgkin lymphoma. The rearrangement uses TRBV19 and TRBJ1-5; 7 bases line up with TRBD1. The CDR3 sequence is CASSLRTGGEPQHF. The DNA of the CDR3 is TGTGCCAGTAGTCTACGGACAGGCGGAGAGCCCCAGCATTTT.